What follows is one T cell receptor (beta chain) and its context. The antigen is unknown. The source of the sample is a study of cytomegalovirus exposure and HLA in healthy donors. 13 Jbeta primers and 60 Vbeta primers were used for the PCR. Profiled with immunoSEQ multiplex PCR; TCRdb holds only in-frame clones, not every one. The sample has about 110,000 clones; around 76% are singletons. Study results and limitations: In a later analysis, TCR beta V- and J-gene trimming showed a link to a missense DCLRE1C variant. One later analysis reportedly identified an Asian-associated ancestry cluster that showed fewer N-insertions than the approximately 670-donor mean.

The CDR3 sequence is 15 residues long. The V gene's germline CDR1 is SEHNR and CDR2 FQNEAQ (reference sequence). Deletions cut 4 bases from V and 5 bases from J, with 15 bases between. This chain connects TRBV7-9 to TRBJ2-1, with D possibly being TRBD2 (5 bases). The sequence derives from a young man in good health and CMV-seropositive. Sequenced input: PBMCs. The CDR3 DNA reads as TGTGCCAGCAGCTCTACCGGTGAGCGGAACAATGAGCAGTTCTTC. Protein sequence: CASSSTGERNNEQFF.